The sequence of this T cell receptor (beta chain) was determined in a study of cytomegalovirus exposure and HLA in healthy donors. Study-wide findings and caveats: Across all donors, roughly uniform sequencing depth was an assumption of the presence/absence analyses.

The CDR3 is 16 residues long. The germline V gene encodes CDR1 LNHDA and CDR2 SQIVND (reference sequence). Trimming took 3 bases from V and 4 from J; bases not matched to a gene: 9. In the PCR, 60 Vbeta and 13 Jbeta primers were used. TCRdb's copy holds only in-frame clones and misses some; the assay was immunoSEQ multiplex PCR. Here the sample spans 150,000 to 200,000 clones, approximately 77% being singletons. Comments on this clone: Its target is not known.

V usage is TRBV19 and J usage is TRBJ2-1; 7 positions agree with TRBD2. The sequencing input was PBMCs. The source of this sequence is a male donor in good health and CMV-seropositive. The CDR3 coding sequence is TGTGCCAGTAGTATGAGGGGTAGCGGGCAATACAATGAGCAGTTCTTC. This translates into CASSMRGSGQYNEQFF.